These 30 T cell receptor beta chains originate from one sample sequenced in a study of type 1 regulatory T cells. One entry per CDR3 protein, called by TCRdb with MiXCR from the reads. The sample lists about 65,000 distinct CDR3 sequences, more than 45% occurring once. Antigens of these TCRs are unknown. Sequencing used cultured non-Tr1 T cells, either the whole culture or a sorted T cell fraction (not recorded which). Source of these receptors: a human donor in good health.

V is TRBV6-2 or TRBV6-3 and J is TRBJ2-7; D is ambiguous. Germline loops: CDR1 MNHEY, CDR2 SVGEGT. This CDR3 contains 13 residues. Trimming took 6 bases from V and 2 from J, leaving 11 bases between them. Here the CDR3 reads CASSLQKTYEQYF. The CDR3 DNA reads as TGTGCCAGCAGCCTCCAGAAGACCTACGAGCAGTACTTC.

V gene TRBV14 combines with J gene TRBJ2-2; weak D call: TRBD2 (6 bases). The germline CDR1 and CDR2 sequences are SGHDN and FVKESK. The CDR3 consists of 16 residues. Trimming removed 4 bases from V and 2 bases from J, with 14 bases in between. The DNA of the CDR3 is TGTGCCAGCAGCCCAGGAGGGGTCCGAAACACCGGGGAGCTGTTTTTT. Its translation: CASSPGGVRNTGELFF. The full variable domain, rest sourced from reference TRBV14 and TRBJ2-2, is EAGVTQFPSHSVIEKGQTVTLRCDPISGHDNLYWYRRVMGKEIKFLLHFVKESKQDESGMPNNRFLAERTGGTYSTLKVQPAELEDSGVYFCASSPGGVRNTGELFFGEGSRLTVL.

In its sample, this clonotype was seen once. The chain recombines TRBV29-1 with TRBJ2-1; 9 bases line up with TRBD2. The CDR3 consists of 16 residues. Germline values: CDR1 SQVTM, CDR2 ANQGSEA. J lost 4 bases, V lost 4 bases, and 11 bases had no gene match. CDR3 DNA: TGCAGCGTTGTTGAACCGCGACTAGCGGTTTACAATGAGCAGTTCTTC. Encoded protein: CSVVEPRLAVYNEQFF.

This clonotype has just a few counts. This rearrangement joins TRBV20-1 to TRBJ1-1; D is possibly TRBD1 (5 bases). From germline, CDR1 is DFQATT and CDR2 SNEGSKA (reference sequence). Trimming cost V 6 bases and J 1 base, with 15 bases left between them. This CDR3 spans 14 amino acids. CDR3: CSAKRGHQNTEAFF. As DNA, the CDR3 is TGCAGTGCAAAGAGGGGTCACCAGAACACTGAAGCTTTCTTT.

The J gene is TRBJ1-4, the V gene TRBV6-1, with D tentatively TRBD1 (6 bases). CDR3 length equals 17 residues. Germline V lookup: CDR1 MNHNS, CDR2 SASEGT. Trimming shortened V by 2 bases and J by 0 bases, and 13 bases separated the two germline ends. CDR3: CASSERGHPATNEKLFF. As DNA, the CDR3 is TGTGCCAGCAGTGAAAGGGGACATCCCGCAACTAATGAAAAACTGTTTTTT.

This clonotype was detected a few times. The rearrangement links TRBV7-3 to TRBJ1-1; maybe TRBD1 (5 bases). Trimming cost V 5 bases and J 9 bases, with 19 bases left between them. This CDR3 contains 14 residues. Germline V gives CDR1 SGHTA, CDR2 FQGTGA. In nucleotides, the CDR3 is TGTGCCAGCAGCAAGGAAAACAGCGGGGGAAAAGCTTTCTTT. Protein sequence: CASSKENSGGKAFF.

A word on this clonotype: Compared with germline, one end of the junction differs, possibly owing to a read error. V gene TRBV3-1 combines with J gene TRBJ2-3; 12 nucleotides match TRBD2. The CDR3 is made up of 14 amino acids. Germline V CDR1 and CDR2: LGHDT, YNNKEL (reference sequence). The CDR3 DNA reads TGTGCCAGCAAGAGGACTAGCGGGGCGGATATGCAGTATTTT. Its translation: CASKRTSGADMQYF.

Here the CDR3 reads CASSDGARFEQYF. The DNA for the CDR3 is TGTGCCAGCAGTGATGGAGCACGGTTCGAGCAGTACTTC. This sequence joins TRBV25-1 and TRBJ2-7, with no clear D. Germline values: CDR1 MGHDK, CDR2 SYGVNS. The CDR3 spans 13 residues. V lost 3 bases, J lost 6 bases, and 12 bases lay in between.

The J gene is TRBJ2-3, the V gene TRBV20-1; 9 positions agree with TRBD2. Per the germline V gene, CDR1 is DFQATT and CDR2 is SNEGSKA (reference sequence). V gave up 6 bases and J gave up 10 bases; unmatched junction bases: 14. There are 14 residues in the CDR3. The CDR3 reads CSARWGDSGGPQYF. The DNA of the CDR3 is TGCAGTGCCCGATGGGGGGATAGCGGGGGCCCGCAGTATTTT.

V and J are TRBV18 and TRBJ2-3; D is perhaps TRBD2 (7 bases). Trimming cost V 1 base and J 7 bases, with 12 bases left between them. The CDR3 loop spans 14 amino acids. Looked up from germline, CDR1 is KGHSH and CDR2 is LQKENI. The DNA for the CDR3 is TGTGCCAGCTCACCACTGGGGGGGACATATACGCAGTATTTT. It yields the protein CASSPLGGTYTQYF. The full variable domain, completed using reference TRBV18 and TRBJ2-3, is NAGVMQNPRHLVRRRGQEARLRCSPMKGHSHVYWYRQLPEEGLKFMVYLQKENIIDESGMPKERFSAEFPKEGPSILRIQQVVRGDSAAYFCASSPLGGTYTQYFGPGTRLTVL.

The chain combines TRBV7-2 with TRBJ2-3; TRBD2 matches at 10 bases. CDR3 size: 16 residues. CDR1 is SGHTA, CDR2 FQGNSA, per germline. After removal of 5 bases from V and 0 bases from J, the junction contained 5 bases not matched to a gene. The CDR3 reads CASSVLAGTSTDTQYF. CDR3 DNA: TGTGCCAGCAGCGTACTAGCGGGGACTAGCACAGATACGCAGTATTTT.

The chain employs TRBV6-5 and TRBJ1-5; D unclear. V gave up 6 bases and J gave up 7 bases, with 4 bases separating them. The CDR3 is 10 residues long. CDR1 and CDR2 from the germline V gene are MNHEY and SVGAGI. This CDR3 reads CASSPQPQHF. CDR3 coding DNA: TGTGCCAGCAGCCCCCAGCCCCAGCATTTT.

The chain couples TRBV4-1 to TRBJ1-1; D remains ambiguous. V lost 1 base and J 1 base, leaving 7 bases between the germline ends. The CDR3 consists of 14 residues. Germline V gene sequence: CDR1 MGHRA, CDR2 YSYEKL. CDR3 amino acids: CASSQGGWNTEAFF. CDR3 coding DNA: TGCGCCAGCAGCCAAGGGGGATGGAACACTGAAGCTTTCTTT.

This clonotype was counted a few times. The rearrangement uses TRBV5-1 and TRBJ2-1; 11 bases fit TRBD2. The CDR3 is 19 amino acids. The junction had 18 bases not matched to a gene; V was cut back by 1 base and J by 9 bases. Germline CDR1 is SGHRS and CDR2 is YFSETQ. For the CDR3, the DNA is TGCGCCAGCAGCTTGATCCTTTTGGGGCTAGCGGGGGGCTTCGGTGAGCAGTTCTTC. This gives the protein CASSLILLGLAGGFGEQFF.

This clonotype was counted between two and nine times. The V gene is TRBV7-2, the J gene TRBJ2-2; D gene unclear. Per germline, CDR1 SGHTA and CDR2 FQGNSA. Trimming removed 3 bases from V and 3 bases from J, with 2 bases in between. The CDR3 spans 12 residues. The CDR3 sequence: CASSLYTGELFF. The CDR3 coding sequence is TGTGCCAGCAGCTTGTACACCGGGGAGCTGTTTTTT. Full variable domain (rest looked up from reference TRBV7-2 and TRBJ2-2): GAGVSQSPSNKVTEKGKDVELRCDPISGHTALYWYRQSLGQGLEFLIYFQGNSAPDKSGLPSDRFSAERTGGSVSTLTIQRTQQEDSAVYLCASSLYTGELFFGEGSRLTVL.

The V call is TRBV4-1, the J call TRBJ2-4, with TRBD1 as a possible D gene (6 bases). The CDR3 has 16 amino acids. CDR1 and CDR2 (germline): MGHRA, YSYEKL. V was shortened by 4 bases and J by 7 bases, with 20 bases between the two germline ends. CDR3 nucleotides: TGCGCCAGCAGCCTAGCGACCGGGACACTCGGGAACATTCAGTACTTC. Protein: CASSLATGTLGNIQYF.

This clonotype turned up a few times. The chain links TRBV30 to TRBJ1-5; D is undetermined. Trimming left V 1 base short and J 0 bases short, with 10 bases between. Germline values: CDR1 GTSNPN, CDR2 SVGIG (reference sequence). The CDR3 extends over 15 amino acids. The CDR3 spells CAWSAGRYSNQPQHF. CDR3 DNA: TGTGCCTGGAGTGCAGGACGGTATAGCAATCAGCCCCAGCATTTT.

In its sample, this clonotype is medium-sized. This chain connects TRBV7-2 to TRBJ1-6; D unresolved. The CDR3 runs to 16 residues. Germline CDR1 reads SGHTA; CDR2 reads FQGNSA. The ends were cut back, 2 bases at V and 0 bases at J, with 8 bases in the middle. CDR3 sequence: CASSLSESSYNSPLHF. CDR3 nucleotide sequence: TGTGCCAGCAGCTTATCCGAAAGCTCCTATAATTCACCCCTCCACTTT.

The rearrangement links TRBV20-1 to TRBJ1-1; unclear D gene. The CDR3 totals 14 residues. Germline assignment: CDR1 DFQATT and CDR2 SNEGSKA (reference sequence). V lost 0 bases to trimming and J lost 4 bases, with 12 bases between them. The CDR3 nucleotides are TGCAGTGCTAGAGAATCGGACGGGGTCACTGAAGCTTTCTTT. Its protein is CSARESDGVTEAFF.

V gene TRBV10-3 combines with J gene TRBJ1-6, with a tentative D call TRBD1 (5 bases). The CDR3 loop spans 15 amino acids. The ends were cut back, 6 bases at V and 5 bases at J, with 14 bases in the middle. CDR1 ENHRY and CDR2 SYGVKD come from the germline V gene. CDR3 bases: TGTGCCATCAGGGCATTGGGCAGGGATAATTCACCCCTCCACTTT. Translated, it gives CAIRALGRDNSPLHF.

This clonotype has only a few counts. This chain connects TRBV4-2 to TRBJ1-1, with TRBD1 as a possible D gene (5 bases). V shed 8 bases and J shed 3 bases, with 16 bases lying between them. This CDR3 region has 14 residues. Germline V gene lookup returns CDR1 LGHNA and CDR2 YNFKEQ. The CDR3 nucleotides read TGTGCCAGCTCCCGGGGTGAAGGGGACACTGAAGCTTTCTTT. Protein: CASSRGEGDTEAFF.

This clonotype was seen a handful of times. This chain joins TRBV5-4 and TRBJ2-3, with no clear D. Trimming stripped 4 bases from V and 0 bases from J, with 9 bases between. Germline CDR1 and CDR2: SGHNT and YYREEE (reference sequence). The CDR3 runs 14 residues. CDR3 sequence: CASSHRSSTDTQYF. Written as DNA, the CDR3 is TGTGCCAGCAGCCACCGGTCTAGCACAGATACGCAGTATTTT.

The chain has TRBV11-1 and TRBJ2-1; TRBD1 matches 7 bases. CDR3 length: 15 amino acids. Germline V gene data show CDR1 as SGHAT and CDR2 as FQDESV (reference sequence). Unmatched junction bases numbered 8, after V lost 5 bases and J lost 4 bases. The CDR3: CASSKGQPIYNEQFF. The CDR3 region has the DNA TGTGCCAGCAGCAAGGGACAGCCAATTTACAATGAGCAGTTCTTC. The variable domain in full, completed from reference TRBV11-1 and TRBJ2-1, reads EAEVAQSPRYKITEKSQAVAFWCDPISGHATLYWYRQILGQGPELLVQFQDESVVDDSQLPKDRFSAERLKGVDSTLKIQPAELGDSAMYLCASSKGQPIYNEQFFGPGTRLTVL.

This clonotype appeared a few times. This rearrangement joins TRBV7-2 to TRBJ2-7; no definite D call. Looked up from germline, CDR1 is SGHTA and CDR2 is FQGNSA. V was pared by 5 bases and J by 7 bases, with 21 bases between. This CDR3 region has 15 residues. The CDR3 DNA is TGTGCCAGCAGCCCCCTCCAAGTCGTCGGTCGGGAGCAGTACTTC. This encodes CASSPLQVVGREQYF.

The rearrangement uses TRBV19 and TRBJ1-1; 7 bases match TRBD1. The CDR3 is made up of 15 amino acids. Germline V gene lookup returns CDR1 LNHDA and CDR2 SQIVND (reference sequence). Germline trimming cut 7 bases from V and 1 base from J; bases unmatched to any gene: 9. This CDR3 is CASIGGLRANTEAFF. The DNA of the CDR3 is TGTGCCAGTATAGGGGGCCTCCGAGCGAACACTGAAGCTTTCTTT.

The V call is TRBV12-3 or TRBV12-4, the J call TRBJ1-5; D possibly corresponds to TRBD1 (5 bases). The CDR3 contains 14 residues. V gave up 2 bases and J gave up 6 bases, with 11 bases separating them. CDR3 sequence: CASSLIGVGQPQHF. The CDR3 DNA reads as TGTGCCAGCAGTTTAATAGGGGTGGGTCAGCCCCAGCATTTT.

This clonotype was counted a single time. This sequence joins TRBV29-1 and TRBJ1-6; possible D gene TRBD1, 6 bases. V was pared by 0 bases and J by 17 bases, with 14 bases between. The CDR3 spans 12 residues. The V gene's germline CDR1 is SQVTM and CDR2 ANQGSEA. Here the CDR3 reads CSVEDRAKGVHF. The DNA of the CDR3 is TGCAGCGTTGAAGACAGGGCCAAGGGGGTCCACTTT.

As regards this clonotype: One junction end disagrees with the germline gene, perhaps due to a read error. V gene TRBV7-2 combines with J gene TRBJ2-1; TRBD2 matches 11 bases. The CDR3 is made up of 15 amino acids. Germline assignment: CDR1 SGHTA and CDR2 FQGNSA. In nucleotides, the CDR3 is TGTGCCAGCAGCTCACTAGCGGGAGACTACAGTGAGCAGTTCTTC. Its protein is CASSSLAGDYSEQFF.

This chain's CDR3 is CASRKIDGDYQPQHF. The CDR3 nucleotides read TGTGCCAGCAGAAAAATAGACGGGGACTATCAGCCCCAGCATTTT. The rearrangement uses TRBV27 and TRBJ1-5, with D maybe TRBD1 (5 bases). The germline gives CDR1 MNHEY, CDR2 SMNVEV (reference sequence). The germline V and J ends were trimmed by 6 bases and 5 bases, with 17 bases remaining between them. CDR3 length: 15 residues.

The rearrangement links TRBV7-9 to TRBJ1-2; D unclear. CDR3 size: 13 residues. Trimming removed 4 bases from V and 6 bases from J, with 12 bases in between. Germline V gene sequence: CDR1 SEHNR, CDR2 FQNEAQ (reference sequence). The CDR3 coding sequence is TGTGCCAGCAGCTGGAGTAGGACGAATGGCTACACCTTC. Its translation is CASSWSRTNGYTF.